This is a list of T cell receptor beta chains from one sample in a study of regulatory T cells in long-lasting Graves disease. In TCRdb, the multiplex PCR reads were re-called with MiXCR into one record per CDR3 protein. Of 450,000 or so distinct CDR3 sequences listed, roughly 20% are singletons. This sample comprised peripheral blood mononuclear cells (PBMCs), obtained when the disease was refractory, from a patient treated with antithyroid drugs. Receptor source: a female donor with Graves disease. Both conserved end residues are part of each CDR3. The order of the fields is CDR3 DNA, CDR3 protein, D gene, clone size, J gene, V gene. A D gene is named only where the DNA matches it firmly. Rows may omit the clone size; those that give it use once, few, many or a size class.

cdr3_nt: TGTGCCAGCAGTTGGGGGAACAGATATGGCTACACCTTC
cdr3_aa: CASSWGNRYGYTF
d_call: -
clone_size: many
j_call: TRBJ1-2
v_call: TRBV12-3/TRBV12-4

cdr3_nt: TGTGCCAGTACCGACTCCAGGGCAACTAGCGGGAGGTACGAGCAGTACTTC
cdr3_aa: CASTDSRATSGRYEQYF
d_call: TRBD2
clone_size: many
j_call: TRBJ2-7
v_call: TRBV19

cdr3_nt: TGTGCCAGCAGTCTCGGTCCGGGAATGATGAACACTGAAGCTTTCTTT
cdr3_aa: CASSLGPGMMNTEAFF
d_call: -
clone_size: few
j_call: TRBJ1-1
v_call: TRBV6-4

cdr3_nt: TGCGCCAGCAGCGCACAGGGTCACTATGGCTACACCTTC
cdr3_aa: CASSAQGHYGYTF
d_call: -
clone_size: -
j_call: TRBJ1-2
v_call: TRBV5-1

cdr3_nt: TGCGCCAGCAGCTCCCAGGGCCCTTCGGCAACTAATGAAAAACTGTTTTTT
cdr3_aa: CASSSQGPSATNEKLFF
d_call: -
clone_size: few
j_call: TRBJ1-4
v_call: TRBV5-1

cdr3_nt: TGTGCCAGCAGTGACCGGGACAGGGTCCCCCACGAGCAGTACTTC
cdr3_aa: CASSDRDRVPHEQYF
d_call: TRBD1
clone_size: -
j_call: TRBJ2-7
v_call: TRBV27

cdr3_nt: TGTGCCTGGAGTTACAGCCTCGAGCAGTACTTC
cdr3_aa: CAWSYSLEQYF
d_call: -
clone_size: -
j_call: TRBJ2-7
v_call: TRBV30

cdr3_nt: TGTGCCAGCAGCCTTTTAGAGGGAGTGGGTTTCCCCGGGGAGCTGTTTTTT
cdr3_aa: CASSLLEGVGFPGELFF
d_call: -
clone_size: -
j_call: TRBJ2-2
v_call: TRBV7-2

cdr3_nt: TGTGCCAGCAGCGTATTGACAGGGGATAAAGAGACCCAGTACTTC
cdr3_aa: CASSVLTGDKETQYF
d_call: TRBD1
clone_size: -
j_call: TRBJ2-5
v_call: TRBV9

cdr3_nt: TGTGCCAGCAGTCGAGCCCCAGATACGCAGTATTTT
cdr3_aa: CASSRAPDTQYF
d_call: -
clone_size: -
j_call: TRBJ2-3
v_call: TRBV12-3/TRBV12-4

cdr3_nt: TGTGCCAGCAGTTTACCCGGACAGGGGGCCACTGAAGCTTTCTTT
cdr3_aa: CASSLPGQGATEAFF
d_call: TRBD1
clone_size: many
j_call: TRBJ1-1
v_call: TRBV28

cdr3_nt: TGTGCCAGCAGCTCGGGACTAGCGGTCTACAATGAGCAGTTCTTC
cdr3_aa: CASSSGLAVYNEQFF
d_call: TRBD2
clone_size: -
j_call: TRBJ2-1
v_call: TRBV11-1

cdr3_nt: TGTGCCAGCCTTCGGGCGGAGAACACTGAAGCTTTCTTT
cdr3_aa: CASLRAENTEAFF
d_call: -
clone_size: many
j_call: TRBJ1-1
v_call: TRBV27

cdr3_nt: TGTGCCAGCAGCGTACCCAAGTCGGCAGGCGCTGAAGCTTTCTTT
cdr3_aa: CASSVPKSAGAEAFF
d_call: -
clone_size: once
j_call: TRBJ1-1
v_call: TRBV6-2/TRBV6-3

cdr3_nt: TGTGCCAGCAGTTTCCCCGGACGGCCAAATTCACCCCTCCACTTT
cdr3_aa: CASSFPGRPNSPLHF
d_call: -
clone_size: many
j_call: TRBJ1-6
v_call: TRBV28

cdr3_nt: TGTGCCAGCAGTTTCACCTTGGGACAGCGTCTCGGATGGCAGTACTTC
cdr3_aa: CASSFTLGQRLGWQYF
d_call: TRBD1
clone_size: many
j_call: TRBJ2-7
v_call: TRBV28